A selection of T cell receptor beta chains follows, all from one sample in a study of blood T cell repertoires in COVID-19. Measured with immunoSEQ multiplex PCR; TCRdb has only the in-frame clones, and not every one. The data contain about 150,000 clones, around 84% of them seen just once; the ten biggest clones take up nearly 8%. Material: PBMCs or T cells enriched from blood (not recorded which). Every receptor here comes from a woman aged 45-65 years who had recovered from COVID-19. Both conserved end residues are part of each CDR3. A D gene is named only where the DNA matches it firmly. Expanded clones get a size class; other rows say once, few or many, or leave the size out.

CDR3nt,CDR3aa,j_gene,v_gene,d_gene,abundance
TGTGCCAGCAGTTACGCTGAAACTAGCGGGGGGGCAAAGCAGTTCTTC,CASSYAETSGGAKQFF,TRBJ2-1,TRBV6-5,TRBD2,NA
TGCGCCAGCAGCTGGGGACAGGGGGGTTCCTACGAGCAGTACTTC,CASSWGQGGSYEQYF,TRBJ2-7,TRBV5-1,TRBD1,NA
TGTGCCAGCAGTACCACTAGCGGGAGCGTTACGCAGTATTTT,CASSTTSGSVTQYF,TRBJ2-3,TRBV6-5,TRBD2,NA
TGCGCCAGCAGCCAAGATCTCCCCTACGAGCAGTACTTC,CASSQDLPYEQYF,TRBJ2-7,TRBV4-3,NA,NA
TGTGCCACCAGCAGAGAACTCAAGCTGGGCAGGAACACTGAAGCTTTCTTT,CATSRELKLGRNTEAFF,TRBJ1-1,TRBV15,NA,NA
TGTGCCAGCTCAGACAGTTCACCCCTCCACTTT,CASSDSSPLHF,TRBJ1-6,TRBV18,NA,NA
TGTGCCAGCAGGGCCCAGACAGGGGGCATGGGGGAGCTGTTTTTT,CASRAQTGGMGELFF,TRBJ2-2,TRBV2,TRBD1,NA
TGTGCCAGCAGCCCAGCGGCGGCGGCGGGAGTTGGTTTTTACAATGAGCAGTTCTTC,CASSPAAAAGVGFYNEQFF,TRBJ2-1,TRBV7-9,TRBD2,NA
TGTGCCAGCAGCCCAACTAGGTCTTTTGAGACCCAGTACTTC,CASSPTRSFETQYF,TRBJ2-5,TRBV11-2,NA,NA
TGTGCCAGCCGAGAAGGGACAGGTTATAGCAATCAGCCCCAGCATTTT,CASREGTGYSNQPQHF,TRBJ1-5,TRBV6-1,TRBD1,NA
TGCGCCAGCACGGCGACTGATACGCAGTATTTT,CASTATDTQYF,TRBJ2-3,TRBV5-1,NA,NA
TGTGCCAGCAGCAAATCCGGGACTAGCGAAAAAGAGACCCAGTACTTC,CASSKSGTSEKETQYF,TRBJ2-5,TRBV7-2,TRBD2,NA
TGTGCCAGCAGCGGCCGTGGGGGAGGAGCCACTGAAGCTTTCTTT,CASSGRGGGATEAFF,TRBJ1-1,TRBV7-2,NA,NA
TGTGCCAGCAGCGCAGGGCAGGGAGGGTCCTACGAGCAGTACTTC,CASSAGQGGSYEQYF,TRBJ2-7,TRBV3-1/TRBV3-2,TRBD2,NA
TGTGCCAGCAGTTACCCACCGAGGGGGAGTACTGAAGCTTTCTTT,CASSYPPRGSTEAFF,TRBJ1-1,TRBV6-2/TRBV6-3,NA,NA
TGTGCCAGCAGTTTGAGGACAGACTCCTACGAGCAGTACTTC,CASSLRTDSYEQYF,TRBJ2-7,TRBV27,NA,NA
TGTGCCAGCAGCATGCGACAGGGGAGCTCTGGGGCCAACGTCCTGACTTTC,CASSMRQGSSGANVLTF,TRBJ2-6,TRBV28,TRBD1,NA
TGTGCCAGCAGCTTTAAGCGGGGGCCTTACGAGCAGTACTTC,CASSFKRGPYEQYF,TRBJ2-7,TRBV7-8,TRBD2,NA
TGTGCCACCAGCAGAGACGAGGAACCCTACGAGCAGTACTTC,CATSRDEEPYEQYF,TRBJ2-7,TRBV15,NA,NA
TGTGCCAGCACCCTATCTGGGACTTTCAGGGAGCTGGTCACTGAAGCTTTCTTT,CASTLSGTFRELVTEAFF,TRBJ1-1,TRBV14,NA,NA
TGTGCCACCAGCAGAGCAGGGATCGAGCAGTACTTC,CATSRAGIEQYF,TRBJ2-7,TRBV15,NA,NA
TGTGCCAGCACCCTCCTACAGGGATCTGAAAAACTGTTTTTT,CASTLLQGSEKLFF,TRBJ1-4,TRBV3-1/TRBV3-2,NA,few
TGTGCCAGCAGTGCAGGGTTCTATGGCTACACCTTC,CASSAGFYGYTF,TRBJ1-2,TRBV2,NA,NA
TGTGCCAGCAGTGACGGGTCGCGAGGGACAGATACGCAGTATTTT,CASSDGSRGTDTQYF,TRBJ2-3,TRBV25-1,NA,once
TGTGCCAGCAGCCGCGGCTTAGCGGGGGGTGGCCTAACGCAGTATTTT,CASSRGLAGGGLTQYF,TRBJ2-3,TRBV7-2,TRBD2,NA
TGTGCCAGCTCAGAGGACAGGGACTATGGCTACACCTTC,CASSEDRDYGYTF,TRBJ1-2,TRBV18,TRBD1,NA
TGTGCCAGTGACGGGGAGGGTGTGTCATTT,CASDGEGVSF,TRBJ1-6,TRBV9,NA,NA
TGTGCCAGTAGTATATGGGGGGATATTAGCAATCAGCCCCAGCATTTT,CASSIWGDISNQPQHF,TRBJ1-5,TRBV19,NA,NA
TGTGCCAGCAGCCCCGAGAGCGTCTTGGGTCTGCCCCAGCATTTT,CASSPESVLGLPQHF,TRBJ1-5,TRBV7-9,NA,NA
TGTGCCAGCAGCTCAAGACAGGGCAACACTGAAGCTTTCTTT,CASSSRQGNTEAFF,TRBJ1-1,TRBV9,TRBD1,NA
TGTGCCAGCAGCTCTCTTGGAGCCTACGAGCAGTACTTC,CASSSLGAYEQYF,TRBJ2-7,TRBV7-2,NA,NA
TGTGCCAGCAGTTCATCCGCTCCCGGGTCCGGTGAGCAGTTCTTC,CASSSSAPGSGEQFF,TRBJ2-1,TRBV6-2/TRBV6-3,NA,NA
TGTGCCAGCAGCTTAGGACAGGGGGCTCAGCCCCAGCATTTT,CASSLGQGAQPQHF,TRBJ1-5,TRBV7-8,TRBD1,NA
TGTGCCAGCAGTTTAGCAAGCGTTAATGAAAAACTGTTTTTT,CASSLASVNEKLFF,TRBJ1-4,TRBV28,NA,once
TGTGCCAGCAGTACCCCACAGGGGATGAGGTATGGCTACACCTTC,CASSTPQGMRYGYTF,TRBJ1-2,TRBV5-4,TRBD1,NA
TGTGCCAGCACCCAGACAGGCCCTTATGGCTACACCTTC,CASTQTGPYGYTF,TRBJ1-2,TRBV6-5,NA,NA
TGTGCCAGCGCTAGCGGGGCCACAGATACGCAGTATTTT,CASASGATDTQYF,TRBJ2-3,TRBV7-2,TRBD2,NA
TGTGCCAGCAGCACAGGGATTAGCACAGATACGCAGTATTTT,CASSTGISTDTQYF,TRBJ2-3,TRBV11-2,NA,NA
TGTGCCAGCAGCCTGGGGCCCTTTGATGGCTACACCTTC,CASSLGPFDGYTF,TRBJ1-2,TRBV3-1/TRBV3-2,NA,NA
TGTGCCAGCAGTTCGCCGGGACAGGGGGCGCGAGGCTCCTACGAGCAGTACTTC,CASSSPGQGARGSYEQYF,TRBJ2-7,TRBV28,TRBD1,NA
TGTGCCAGCAGTTTTTCTCGGGAGCAGTTCTTC,CASSFSREQFF,TRBJ2-1,TRBV28,NA,NA
TGTGCCAGCAGCTTGGTAGCGGGATGGAATGAGCAGTTCTTC,CASSLVAGWNEQFF,TRBJ2-1,TRBV7-9,TRBD2,NA
TGTGCCAGCAGCTTGCAGGGGTCATCGAGAAATTCACCCCTCCACTTT,CASSLQGSSRNSPLHF,TRBJ1-6,TRBV5-8,NA,NA
TGCGCCAGCAGCTTGGACAGGCCCAACACCGGGGAGCTGTTTTTT,CASSLDRPNTGELFF,TRBJ2-2,TRBV5-1,NA,NA
TGTGCCAGCAGCTTAGTCGGTGAAGCTTTCTTT,CASSLVGEAFF,TRBJ1-1,TRBV13,NA,NA
TGTGCCAGCAGTTTTCTAGGGGCCCCTGAAGCTTTCTTT,CASSFLGAPEAFF,TRBJ1-1,TRBV12-3/TRBV12-4,NA,once
TGTGCCAGCAGTCTACTCAGGGATGAAGCTTTCTTT,CASSLLRDEAFF,TRBJ1-1,TRBV28,NA,NA
TGTGCCAGCAGTTACTCCCTGGAGGGCTTTCCCCAGCATTTT,CASSYSLEGFPQHF,TRBJ1-5,TRBV6-5,NA,NA
TGTGCCACCAGTGACACTATACTAGCGGGAGGAATAGATACGCAGTATTTT,CATSDTILAGGIDTQYF,TRBJ2-3,TRBV24-1,TRBD2,NA
TGTGCCAGCAGCGCAAACCCCGCGGCAGAAGAGACCCAGTACTTC,CASSANPAAEETQYF,TRBJ2-5,TRBV7-3,NA,NA
TGCGCCAGCAGCTCGGAACAGGGGGTAGGTGAGCAGTACTTC,CASSSEQGVGEQYF,TRBJ2-7,TRBV4-3,TRBD1,once
TGTGCCAGCAGTTACACGTCGAGGACAGACTACGAGCAGTACTTC,CASSYTSRTDYEQYF,TRBJ2-7,TRBV6-5,NA,NA
TGCAGTGCTAGTGGGACAGGGAAAGAGACCCAGTACTTC,CSASGTGKETQYF,TRBJ2-5,TRBV20-1,TRBD1,NA
TGTGCCAGCAGCGGGACAGGAAAATCCTCTGGAAACACCATATATTTT,CASSGTGKSSGNTIYF,TRBJ1-3,TRBV9,TRBD1,NA
TGCGCCAGCAGCGAATGGACAGGGGTCTACAATGAGCAGTTCTTC,CASSEWTGVYNEQFF,TRBJ2-1,TRBV5-1,TRBD1,NA
TGTGCCAGCAGCTTAGTGGTAGGGGGTTCACCCCTCCACTTT,CASSLVVGGSPLHF,TRBJ1-6,TRBV11-3,NA,NA
TGTGCCACCGGGAGTAGGCTTACAGATACGCAGTATTTT,CATGSRLTDTQYF,TRBJ2-3,TRBV24-1,NA,once
TGCGCCAGCAGCTCCCAGACTAGCGGGAGCCTCGGGGAGACCCAGTACTTC,CASSSQTSGSLGETQYF,TRBJ2-5,TRBV5-1,TRBD2,NA
TGTGCCAGTAGGTTGGACAGGGGCTATAATTCACCCCTCCACTTT,CASRLDRGYNSPLHF,TRBJ1-6,TRBV19,TRBD1,NA
TGTGCCAGCAGCTTATATCAGGGGACCTCACCCCTCCACTTT,CASSLYQGTSPLHF,TRBJ1-6,TRBV7-9,NA,NA